Shown below are 26 T cell receptor beta chains from a single sample sequenced in a study of shared clonotypes between healthy human individuals. Assay: immunoSEQ multiplex PCR; the TCRdb copy retains only in-frame clones and omits some. The sample lists approximately 510,000 clones; less than 85% were seen once. Source material: PBMCs. Source of these receptors: a woman in her thirties or forties in good health. Some clones in this sample may be carry-over from other donors' samples.

V and J are TRBV5-6 and TRBJ2-1; 8 nucleotides line up with TRBD2. CDR3 size: 14 residues. Trimming removed 2 bases from V and 5 bases from J; junction bases left unmatched: 3. Germline CDR1 SGHDT, CDR2 YYEEEE. CDR3 sequence (DNA): TGTGCCAGCAGCTTAGCGGGAGTCCACAATGAGCAGTTCTTC. Its translation is CASSLAGVHNEQFF.

The chain links TRBV11-3 to TRBJ2-7; 7 nucleotides align to TRBD1. V gave up 5 bases and J gave up 3 bases; unmatched junction bases: 7. Germline CDR1 SGHNT, CDR2 YENEEA. This CDR3 spans 14 amino acids. CDR3 region: CASSRLGQSYEQYF. The CDR3 bases are TGTGCCAGCAGCCGATTGGGACAGAGCTACGAGCAGTACTTC. The full variable domain, completed using reference TRBV11-3 and TRBJ2-7, is EAGVVQSPRYKIIEKKQPVAFWCNPISGHNTLYWYLQNLGQGPELLIRYENEEAVDDSQLPKDRFSAERLKGVDSTLKIQPAELGDSAVYLCASSRLGQSYEQYFGPGTRLTVT.

The genes are TRBV5-1 and TRBJ2-3; D is unclear. In germline, CDR1 is SGHRS, CDR2 YFSETQ. Trimming removed 0 bases at V and 3 bases at J, with 11 bases between. The CDR3 extends over 15 amino acids. CDR3 sequence (DNA): TGCGCCAGCAGCTTGGAGTCACCCGGGACAGATACGCAGTATTTT. Translated: CASSLESPGTDTQYF. The entire variable domain, with the rest obtained from reference TRBV5-1 and TRBJ2-3, is as follows: KAGVTQTPRYLIKTRGQQVTLSCSPISGHRSVSWYQQTPGQGLQFLFEYFSETQRNKGNFPGRFSGRQFSNSRSEMNVSTLELGDSALYLCASSLESPGTDTQYFGPGTRLTVL.

This chain links TRBV2 with TRBJ2-1, with 8 bases aligning to TRBD2. The germline gives CDR1 SNHLY, CDR2 FYNNEI. V lost 6 bases to trimming and J lost 9 bases; unmatched junction nucleotides: 13. The CDR3 has 15 amino acids. The CDR3, as DNA: TGTGCCAGCAGCGGAACTAGCGGCCCCCGGGGTGAGCAGTTCTTC. Amino acid sequence: CASSGTSGPRGEQFF. Combining the CDR3 with reference TRBV2 and TRBJ2-1 gives the whole variable domain EPEVTQTPSHQVTQMGQEVILRCVPISNHLYFYWYRQILGQKVEFLVSFYNNEISEKSEIFDDQFSVERPDGSNFTLKIRSTKLEDSAMYFCASSGTSGPRGEQFFGPGTRLTVL.

The gene calls are TRBV6-6 and TRBJ2-2, with 13 bases lining up with TRBD2. The trim removed 5 bases at V and 3 bases at J, leaving 0 bases unmatched. The CDR3 totals 15 residues. Germline V gene sequence: CDR1 MNHNY, CDR2 SVGAGI (reference sequence). CDR3 amino acids: CASSGTSGDTGELFF. The CDR3 DNA is TGTGCCAGCAGTGGGACTAGCGGGGACACCGGGGAGCTGTTTTTT.

On this clone: The sample has other DNA sequences that encode this CDR3 too. V is TRBV18 and J is TRBJ2-3; D is perhaps TRBD1 (6 bases). Germline lookup yields CDR1 KGHSH and CDR2 LQKENI. With 2 bases removed from V and 0 bases from J, the gap between germline ends came to 9 bases. The CDR3 loop spans 15 amino acids. CDR3 sequence (DNA): TGTGCCAGCTCACCAAGGACAGATAGCACAGATACGCAGTATTTT. Its translation: CASSPRTDSTDTQYF. Full variable domain (remainder filled in from reference TRBV18 and TRBJ2-3): NAGVMQNPRHLVRRRGQEARLRCSPMKGHSHVYWYRQLPEEGLKFMVYLQKENIIDESGMPKERFSAEFPKEGPSILRIQQVVRGDSAAYFCASSPRTDSTDTQYFGPGTRLTVL.

V and J are TRBV10-3 and TRBJ1-5; D is unclear. CDR3 length: 12 amino acids. With 8 bases removed from V and 0 bases from J, the gap between germline ends came to 5 bases. The germline gives CDR1 ENHRY, CDR2 SYGVKD. CDR3 coding DNA: TGTGCCATCGGGGATAGCAATCAGCCCCAGCATTTT. It specifies CAIGDSNQPQHF.

This chain connects TRBV28 to TRBJ2-7, with 7 positions matching TRBD2. Trimming at V came to 5 bases and at J to 4 bases, leaving 17 bases not matched to a gene. CDR1 is MDHEN and CDR2 is SYDVKM in the germline V gene. The CDR3 is made up of 17 amino acids. The CDR3 region is CASSGGSGPPAAYEQYF. The CDR3 nucleotides read TGTGCCAGCAGTGGAGGTAGCGGGCCGCCAGCGGCTTACGAGCAGTACTTC.

The gene calls are TRBV30 and TRBJ2-3; TRBD2 matches at 7 bases. Germline-derived CDR1 and CDR2 are GTSNPN and SVGIG (reference sequence). The CDR3 covers 15 residues. Trimming at V came to 1 base and at J to 4 bases, leaving 8 bases not matched to a gene. The CDR3 loop reads CAWSGPGGRPDTQYF. The DNA of the CDR3 is TGTGCCTGGAGTGGCCCCGGCGGGAGACCAGATACGCAGTATTTT. Supplemented by reference TRBV30 and TRBJ2-3, the full variable domain reads SQTIHQWPATLVQPVGSPLSLECTVEGTSNPNLYWYRQAAGRGLQLLFYSVGIGQISSEVPQNLSASRPQDRQFILSSKKLLLSDSGFYLCAWSGPGGRPDTQYFGPGTRLTVL.

This chain joins TRBV7-9 and TRBJ2-3; TRBD2 agrees at 9 bases. CDR1 SEHNR and CDR2 FQNEAQ come from the germline V gene (reference sequence). The CDR3 sequence is 17 residues long. J gave up 1 base and V 5 bases, and 10 bases lay outside the gene matches. The CDR3 loop is CASSGLSGSLGTDTQYF. The DNA for the CDR3 is TGTGCCAGCAGCGGACTTAGCGGGAGCCTTGGCACAGATACGCAGTATTTT.

This chain joins TRBV5-1 and TRBJ2-5, with TRBD1 as a possible D gene (7 bases). The CDR3 length is 14 residues. Trimming left V 4 bases short and J 4 bases short, with 14 bases between. Germline V gene data show CDR1 as SGHRS and CDR2 as YFSETQ. CDR3 nucleotide sequence: TGCGCCAGCAGCGGCCAGGGGGGTGGAGAGACCCAGTACTTC. Its protein is CASSGQGGGETQYF.

The chain carries TRBV27 and TRBJ2-7, with 10 positions matching TRBD2. After removal of 4 bases from V and 6 bases from J, the junction contained 9 bases not matched to a gene. The CDR3 is made up of 15 amino acids. CDR1 and CDR2 from the germline V gene are MNHEY and SMNVEV (reference sequence). CDR3 DNA sequence: TGTGCCAGCAGTTCCTTTTCTAGCGGGAGAAGCGAGCAGTACTTC. Translating gives CASSSFSSGRSEQYF.

This clone showed up just a few times. The V call is TRBV15, the J call TRBJ2-1; D ambiguous. The V end lost 0 bases, the J end lost 10 bases, and 16 bases lay between the germline ends. The germline gives CDR1 LNHNV, CDR2 YYDKDF (reference sequence). The CDR3 has 15 amino acids. The CDR3, as DNA: TGTGCCACCAGCAGAGATCCGCGACACGGCAGGGAGCAGTTCTTC. Translation: CATSRDPRHGREQFF.

This clone was counted a few times. The CDR3 is CASSLGTENSGANVLTF. The CDR3 DNA is TGTGCCAGCAGCTTAGGGACGGAAAACTCTGGGGCCAACGTCCTGACTTTC. The chain carries TRBV7-9 and TRBJ2-6, with unresolved D. CDR3 length equals 17 residues. V lost 1 base to trimming and J lost 0 bases, with 10 bases between them. The germline CDR1 and CDR2 sequences are SEHNR and FQNEAQ (reference sequence).

The V and J genes are TRBV5-4 and TRBJ2-3; TRBD1 or TRBD2 may be the D gene (5 bases each). V shed 1 base and J shed 4 bases, with 7 bases lying between them. This CDR3 is 13 amino acids long. CDR1 and CDR2 from the germline V gene are SGHNT and YYREEE (reference sequence). The DNA for the CDR3 is TGTGCCAGCAGCTTGACGGGGCCAGATACGCAGTATTTT. The encoded protein is CASSLTGPDTQYF.

The rearrangement links TRBV6-5 to TRBJ2-5; D is possibly TRBD1 (5 bases). The germline V and J ends were trimmed by 4 bases and 7 bases, with 13 bases remaining between them. Germline V gene lookup returns CDR1 MNHEY and CDR2 SVGAGI. This CDR3 contains 13 residues. Written as DNA, the CDR3 is TGTGCCAGCAGTTTACAAGGGGTGGGGACCCAGTACTTC. Its translation: CASSLQGVGTQYF.

The J gene is TRBJ2-1, the V gene TRBV9; 8 nucleotides line up with TRBD2. With 3 bases clipped from V and 8 bases from J, the junction kept 25 bases outside the gene matches. The CDR3 totals 20 residues. The germline gives CDR1 SGDLS, CDR2 YYNGEE. Here the CDR3 DNA reads TGTGCCAGCAGCGGTCCTCAACTGCCTAGCGTAAGCGGGAGCTTAGATGAGCAGTTCTTC. The encoded protein is CASSGPQLPSVSGSLDEQFF.

The V and J genes are TRBV5-1 and TRBJ2-1; 10 nucleotides align to TRBD2. The V gene's germline CDR1 is SGHRS and CDR2 YFSETQ. The CDR3 totals 15 residues. Trimming removed 2 bases from V and 7 bases from J; junction bases left unmatched: 6. This CDR3 is CASSFLAGVDNEQFF. The DNA of the CDR3 is TGCGCCAGCAGCTTTCTAGCGGGAGTGGATAATGAGCAGTTCTTC. The variable domain in full, with the rest retrieved from reference TRBV5-1 and TRBJ2-1, is KAGVTQTPRYLIKTRGQQVTLSCSPISGHRSVSWYQQTPGQGLQFLFEYFSETQRNKGNFPGRFSGRQFSNSRSEMNVSTLELGDSALYLCASSFLAGVDNEQFFGPGTRLTVL.

The table lists this clone with a few counts. V and J are TRBV5-1 and TRBJ2-2, with a weak D call TRBD2 (6 bases). The germline V gene has CDR1 SGHRS and CDR2 YFSETQ. The CDR3 has 15 amino acids. V lost 1 base and J lost 5, with 12 bases in between. CDR3 loop: CASSLPAGSTGELFF. The DNA of the CDR3 is TGCGCCAGCAGCTTGCCGGCGGGAAGTACCGGGGAGCTGTTTTTT.

The chain has TRBV28 and TRBJ2-2; D may be TRBD2 (6 bases). Germline CDR1 and CDR2: MDHEN and SYDVKM. The CDR3 has 15 residues. V lost 3 bases and J 5 bases, leaving 13 bases between the germline ends. The CDR3 sequence: CASSFGGSGTGELFF. In nucleotides, the CDR3 is TGTGCCAGCAGTTTCGGTGGGAGCGGGACCGGGGAGCTGTTTTTT.

The chain carries TRBV5-1 and TRBJ1-3, with no clear D. Germline CDR1 is SGHRS and CDR2 is YFSETQ. Trimming shortened V by 4 bases and J by 1 base, and 15 bases separated the two germline ends. This CDR3 contains 16 residues. CDR3 DNA: TGCGCCAGCAGCGCAACTGGAAGCCAATCTGGAAACACCATATATTTT. The encoded protein is CASSATGSQSGNTIYF.

This chain links TRBV5-4 with TRBJ1-2; 8 bases map to TRBD1. The V segment lost 4 bases and the J segment 8 bases; nucleotides outside the gene matches: 13. The CDR3 loop spans 15 amino acids. CDR1 and CDR2 from the germline V gene are SGHNT and YYREEE (reference sequence). The CDR3 coding sequence is TGTGCCAGCAGCCTAGGGACAGGTCCTCGGGTGGGCTACACCTTC. Translating it yields CASSLGTGPRVGYTF.

The rearrangement joins TRBV6-1 to TRBJ2-3; D possibly matches TRBD1 or TRBD2 (6 bases each). The germline V and J ends were trimmed by 8 bases and 0 bases, with 15 bases remaining between them. This CDR3 spans 15 amino acids. The germline V gene encodes CDR1 MNHNS and CDR2 SASEGT. CDR3 sequence reads: CASVRSGASTDTQYF. The CDR3 DNA sequence: TGTGCCAGCGTCCGGTCGGGGGCTAGCACAGATACGCAGTATTTT.

The rearrangement links TRBV6-1 to TRBJ2-1, with 10 positions matching TRBD2. With V trimmed by 4 bases and J by 4 bases, 7 bases remained unmatched. Germline V gene data show CDR1 as MNHNS and CDR2 as SASEGT. This CDR3 has 16 residues. The CDR3 region is CASSGSGRALYNEQFF. In nucleotides, the CDR3 is TGTGCCAGCAGTGGAAGCGGGAGGGCCCTTTACAATGAGCAGTTCTTC.

As for this clone: Different DNA sequences within this sample yield the same CDR3. This sequence joins TRBV7-3 and TRBJ2-3; no clear D. The CDR3 has 13 amino acids. Germline CDR1 SGHTA, CDR2 FQGTGA. V shed 0 bases and J shed 4 bases, with 5 bases lying between them. Written as DNA, the CDR3 is TGTGCCAGCAGCTTAACGGGTTCAGATACGCAGTATTTT. The encoded protein is CASSLTGSDTQYF.

The V and J genes are TRBV4-3 and TRBJ2-2; D uncertain. CDR1 is LGHNA, CDR2 YSLEER, per germline. The CDR3 is made up of 14 amino acids. V was clipped by 4 bases and J by 4 bases, with 10 bases between them. The CDR3, as DNA: TGCGCCAGCAGCCGAGAGTGGGGCACCGGGGAGCTGTTTTTT. Translated, it gives CASSREWGTGELFF.